These T cell receptor beta chains were read from a single sample in a study of human T cells and chemical hapten exposure. MiXCR, run by TCRdb on the RACE reads, gives a single entry per CDR3 protein. The sample lists under 200,000 distinct CDR3 sequences; around a quarter were seen once. The input for sequencing was whole blood, taken in connection with sensitization to the hapten diphenylcyclopropenone (DPC). Receptors were obtained from a woman aged 18-30 years with alopecia areata. Some clones in this sample may be carry-over from other donors' samples. CDR3s include the opening cysteine and the closing phenylalanine or tryptophan. D genes are given only for firm matches. The listing skips clone size in some rows; elsewhere it reads once, few, many or a size class.

j_call,v_call,d_call,clone_size,cdr3_nt,cdr3_aa
TRBJ2-7,TRBV7-6,TRBD1,few,TGTGCCAGCAGCCATGGACAGGGTGTGGGTGAGCAGTACTTC,CASSHGQGVGEQYF
TRBJ2-1,TRBV20-1,TRBD1,few,TGCAGTGCTAGTGGGGACAGGGTGAGTGAGCAGTTCTTC,CSASGDRVSEQFF
TRBJ2-5,TRBV12-3/TRBV12-4,TRBD1,once,TGTGCCAGCAGTACGGGACAGGGGCGAGAGACCCAGTACTTC,CASSTGQGRETQYF
TRBJ2-2,TRBV18,-,-,TGTGCCAGCTCACCATGGAGGACAGAGGGATGGACCACCGGGGAGCTGTTTTTT,CASSPWRTEGWTTGELFF
TRBJ1-2,TRBV4-3,TRBD1,few,TGCGCCAGCAGCCAAGACGCAGGGGGGTCCTATGGCTACACCTTC,CASSQDAGGSYGYTF
TRBJ1-1,TRBV5-1,-,-,TGCGCCAGCAGCTGGGACGGGGGAACTGAAGCTTTCTTT,CASSWDGGTEAFF
TRBJ2-7,TRBV12-3/TRBV12-4,TRBD1,-,TGTGCCAGCAGAACCGGGGGACAGGGAGACGAGCAGTACTTC,CASRTGGQGDEQYF
TRBJ1-3,TRBV29-1,-,few,TGCAGCGTTGAGGGGAGACAGGCCTCTGGAAACACCATATATTTT,CSVEGRQASGNTIYF
TRBJ2-1,TRBV12-3/TRBV12-4,TRBD2,few,TGTGCCAGCAGTTTCCTCCGACTAGCGGGAGAGGCGTTCTTC,CASSFLRLAGEAFF
TRBJ1-5,TRBV2,-,few,TGTGCCAGCAGGGGTAGGGAATATAGCAATCAGCCCCAGCATTTT,CASRGREYSNQPQHF
TRBJ2-2,TRBV14,-,many,TGTGCCAGCAGCCAAGATAGAGGGAGGAAGCTGTTTTTT,CASSQDRGRKLFF
TRBJ1-6,TRBV4-3,-,-,TGCGCCAGCAGCCAAGAACAGGGCATCAATTCACCCCTCCACTTT,CASSQEQGINSPLHF
TRBJ1-6,TRBV5-1,-,-,TGCGCCAGCAGCTTGGAAACCGCGGGTTCACCCCTCCACTTT,CASSLETAGSPLHF
TRBJ1-6,TRBV9,TRBD1,-,TGTGCCAGCAGCGTAAGGACAGGGGATTCACCCCTCCACTTT,CASSVRTGDSPLHF
TRBJ2-2,TRBV11-3,-,-,TGTGCCAGCAGCTTAGTCACAGGGAAAGGAAGTGGGGAGCTGTTTTTT,CASSLVTGKGSGELFF
TRBJ1-2,TRBV6-1,-,-,TGTGCCAGCACCCAGACAGACTACTATGGCTACACCTTC,CASTQTDYYGYTF
TRBJ2-7,TRBV28,TRBD1,-,TGTGCCAGCAGTCCTCCCCTGGGACAGGGGCCATCCTACGAGCAGTACTTC,CASSPPLGQGPSYEQYF
TRBJ2-3,TRBV5-1,-,few,TGCGCCAGCAGCCCGAGGACTATCGGGGCTGATACGCAGTATTTT,CASSPRTIGADTQYF
TRBJ1-5,TRBV18,-,few,TGTGCCAGCTCACCGGAGAGCAATCAGCCCCAGCATTTT,CASSPESNQPQHF
TRBJ2-7,TRBV10-3,-,few,TGTGCCATCATGACAGGTTGGAATGTGCAGTACTTC,CAIMTGWNVQYF
TRBJ1-1,TRBV4-1,TRBD1,-,TGCGCCAGCAGGACCGGGACAGGGACCACTGAAGCTTTCTTT,CASRTGTGTTEAFF
TRBJ2-3,TRBV5-8,TRBD2,-,TGTGCCAGCAGCTCCACAGCGGGGGCGAGGGGAGATACGCAGTATTTT,CASSSTAGARGDTQYF
TRBJ1-2,TRBV7-8,-,few,TGTGCCAGCAGCTCTACCGCTGGTGGCTACACCTTC,CASSSTAGGYTF
TRBJ2-2,TRBV7-2,-,-,TGTGCCAGCAGCTCCAAAACTAGCAACCCCGGGGAGCTGTTTTTT,CASSSKTSNPGELFF
TRBJ1-2,TRBV12-5,-,-,TGTGCTAGTGGTCCCTCCCAGGGGTTTGGCTACACCTTC,CASGPSQGFGYTF
TRBJ2-7,TRBV4-1,-,-,TGCGCCAGCAGCCGAAATGACCTGTACGAGCAGTACTTC,CASSRNDLYEQYF
TRBJ2-3,TRBV14,-,-,TGTGCCAGCAGCCAAGATCTCTCCGCTCGGGGGTTCTCAGATACGCAGTATTTT,CASSQDLSARGFSDTQYF
TRBJ2-7,TRBV20-1,-,few,TGCAGTGCTAGAGTCCCAAGGGGCAGTACCTACGAGCAGTACTTC,CSARVPRGSTYEQYF
TRBJ2-3,TRBV29-1,TRBD2,-,TGCAGCGTCCGAGCGGGAGGGCCGGCAGATACGCAGTATTTT,CSVRAGGPADTQYF
TRBJ2-7,TRBV7-9,TRBD2,-,TGTGCCAGCAGCTCTGGGACTAGCGGGCCCTACGAGCAGTACTTC,CASSSGTSGPYEQYF
TRBJ2-3,TRBV20-1,-,-,TGCAGTGCCCGAACGCCCCCCCGACTAGTCATTCTTTCGAATACGCAGTATTTT,CSARTPPRLVILSNTQYF
TRBJ1-5,TRBV6-6,-,-,TGTGCCAGCAGCTTCCTACCCCGCTCACAGGAGAGCAATCAGCCCCAGCATTTT,CASSFLPRSQESNQPQHF
TRBJ2-3,TRBV2,-,-,TGTGCCAGCACCGTCGGAGGTGCAAGCACAGATACGCAGTATTTT,CASTVGGASTDTQYF
TRBJ1-4,TRBV9,-,few,TGTGCCAGCAGCCAGGCCGCAACTAATGAAAAACTGTTTTTT,CASSQAATNEKLFF
TRBJ2-3,TRBV7-9,TRBD2,-,TGTGCCAGCAGCATCGGACTAGCGGGGAGCACAGATACGCAGTATTTT,CASSIGLAGSTDTQYF
TRBJ2-1,TRBV5-8,TRBD1,-,TGTGCCAGCAGCTTTGCCCTTTGGACAGGGGGCCTGTACAATGAGCAGTTCTTC,CASSFALWTGGLYNEQFF
TRBJ1-5,TRBV20-1,-,few,TGCAGTGCTAAGTCGACAGCCGATCAGCCCCAGCATTTT,CSAKSTADQPQHF